The TCR beta chain under discussion was sequenced for a study of cytomegalovirus exposure and HLA in healthy donors. 60 Vbeta and 13 Jbeta primers were used in PCR. The repertoire was sequenced with immunoSEQ multiplex PCR; TCRdb's copy has only in-frame clones and lacks some. This sample has about 200,000 clones, with 80% to 90% found just once. The CDR3 totals 13 residues. The germline V gene has CDR1 MNHEY and CDR2 SVGAGI. The V and J ends lost 6 bases and 1 base respectively, with 9 bases between them. Regarding the study as a whole: For TCR beta chains, V- and J-gene trimming was later linked to a missense DCLRE1C variant. A later analysis showed that HLA-associated TCR beta chains had undergone more clonal expansion than equally common others. Exclusion as indistinguishable affected some V segments, including TRBV6-2 and TRBV6-3.

Of note for this clone: The target antigen is unknown.

As for the donors, each was a healthy bone marrow donor. The origin of this receptor is a man between 25 and 39 years old in good health and CMV-seronegative. V gene TRBV6-5 combines with J gene TRBJ1-1; the D is unclear. Sequencing used PBMCs. CDR3 DNA sequence: TGTGCCAGCAGGTCGACTTGGAACACTGAAGCTTTCTTT. It encodes CASRSTWNTEAFF.